This T cell receptor (beta chain) was captured in a study of low-dose radiotherapy and immunotherapy resistance in tumors. This clonotype came up a few times. V was shortened by 3 bases and J by 10 bases, with 23 bases between the two germline ends. Germline CDR1 SGHRS, CDR2 YFSETQ. The CDR3 totals 17 residues. Time point described: before trial treatment. Alpha and beta chains were covered, as first-strand cDNA relied on TRAV- and TRBV-specific primers. TCRs were amplified for roughly 20 PCR cycles with a constant-region primer and V-primer adapter. TCRdb analysed the reads with MiXCR anew, one entry per CDR3 protein. Here the sample spans under 90,000 distinct CDR3 sequences, 18% being singletons.

The source is a male donor with prostate cancer. This specimen was PBMCs, taken before treatment. This chain links TRBV5-1 with TRBJ1-6; the D is unclear. Here the CDR3 DNA reads TGCGCCAGCAGCTCGACTAGTAGTCTGGGGAGAGGATCACCCCTCCACTTT. It encodes CASSSTSSLGRGSPLHF.